The T cell receptor beta chain described here comes from a study of blood T cell repertoires in COVID-19. Germline trimming cut 0 bases from V and 3 bases from J; bases unmatched to any gene: 5. CDR3 length: 16 residues. Per the germline V gene, CDR1 is SGHNT and CDR2 is YYREEE (reference sequence). In Cohort 3, a recovered donor had either two negative PCRs, clearance, or symptom resolution. Sequencing used immunoSEQ multiplex PCR; TCRdb keeps in-frame clones, though not all of them. The top ten hold less than 20% of the sample, which has 330,000 or so clones, roughly 90% seen once. The receptor was isolated from a woman in her twenties or thirties who had recovered from COVID-19. V gene TRBV5-4 combines with J gene TRBJ1-4; 7 bases line up with TRBD1. The sequencing sample was made of PBMCs or T cells enriched from blood (not recorded which). The CDR3 sequence: CASSLAGQASNEKLFF. The CDR3 region has the DNA TGTGCCAGCAGCTTGGCTGGACAGGCGTCTAATGAAAAACTGTTTTTT.